The next 24 T cell receptor beta chains were all read from a single sample in a study of cytomegalovirus exposure and HLA in healthy donors. The PCR was carried out with 60 Vbeta primers and 13 Jbeta primers. Generated by immunoSEQ multiplex PCR, the TCRdb table keeps only in-frame clones and is missing some. The table shows fewer than 200,000 clones, with more than 70% occurring only once. The specimen was PBMCs. All receptors derive from a middle-aged man in good health and CMV-seropositive.

V and J are TRBV29-1 and TRBJ2-3; D is possibly TRBD1 (5 bases). This CDR3 spans 15 amino acids. Germline V gene data show CDR1 as SQVTM and CDR2 as ANQGSEA. The germline V and J ends were trimmed by 7 bases and 5 bases, with 22 bases remaining between them. The CDR3 spells CSAIQGSRLIDTQYF. The CDR3 DNA reads TGCAGCGCGATCCAGGGCTCCCGATTAATAGATACGCAGTATTTT.

The chain carries TRBV4-1 and TRBJ1-1, with 7 positions matching TRBD1. The V gene's germline CDR1 is MGHRA and CDR2 YSYEKL. Germline trimming cut 4 bases from V and 3 bases from J; bases unmatched to any gene: 5. This CDR3 has 14 residues. The CDR3 loop reads CASSPSTGDTEAFF. CDR3 bases: TGCGCCAGCAGCCCGAGCACAGGGGACACTGAAGCTTTCTTT.

This clone was detected a few times. The chain couples TRBV19 to TRBJ1-2, with 7 nucleotides matching TRBD1. The ends lost 3 bases at V and 8 bases at J; junction bases unmatched: 6. The CDR3 sequence is 13 residues long. Germline V lookup: CDR1 LNHDA, CDR2 SQIVND (reference sequence). The CDR3 here is CASSIGRGRGYTF. CDR3 bases: TGTGCCAGTAGTATTGGAAGGGGGCGAGGCTACACCTTC.

CDR3 bases: TGCGCCAGCAGCTTGGGACAGGCGAATGAGCAGTTCTTC. Translated: CASSLGQANEQFF. The rearrangement links TRBV5-1 to TRBJ2-1; tentative D call: TRBD1 (6 bases). The CDR3 runs 13 residues. V lost 0 bases and J lost 7, with 8 bases in between. Looked up from germline, CDR1 is SGHRS and CDR2 is YFSETQ. The whole variable domain, filled in from reference TRBV5-1 and TRBJ2-1, reads KAGVTQTPRYLIKTRGQQVTLSCSPISGHRSVSWYQQTPGQGLQFLFEYFSETQRNKGNFPGRFSGRQFSNSRSEMNVSTLELGDSALYLCASSLGQANEQFFGPGTRLTVL.

The chain recombines TRBV29-1 with TRBJ2-5, with a weak D call TRBD2 (6 bases). The CDR3 extends over 14 amino acids. CDR1 is SQVTM and CDR2 is ANQGSEA in the germline V gene. V dropped 6 bases and J dropped 5 bases, with 19 bases sitting between them. The chain's CDR3 is CSVSPRAGWETQYF. The CDR3 DNA reads TGCAGCGTGAGCCCTCGCGCGGGGTGGGAGACCCAGTACTTC.

This clone is a singleton in its sample. The chain has TRBV4-1 and TRBJ1-2; a weak D match, TRBD1 (5 bases). Germline V gives CDR1 MGHRA, CDR2 YSYEKL. This CDR3 contains 12 residues. Trimming stripped 4 bases from V and 7 bases from J, with 10 bases between. DNA of the CDR3: TGCGCCAGCAGCCTCACGGGGGGTGGCTACACCTTC. This encodes CASSLTGGGYTF.

The rearrangement uses TRBV18 and TRBJ1-5; D possibly corresponds to TRBD1 (6 bases). The CDR3 has 13 residues. The germline V gene has CDR1 KGHSH and CDR2 LQKENI. Trimming pared 8 bases from V and 2 bases from J, leaving 10 bases between. CDR3 amino acids: CASQDSRNQPQHF. CDR3 sequence (DNA): TGTGCCAGCCAGGACAGCCGCAATCAGCCCCAGCATTTT. The full variable domain, rest sourced from reference TRBV18 and TRBJ1-5, is NAGVMQNPRHLVRRRGQEARLRCSPMKGHSHVYWYRQLPEEGLKFMVYLQKENIIDESGMPKERFSAEFPKEGPSILRIQQVVRGDSAAYFCASQDSRNQPQHFGDGTRLSIL.

The V and J genes are TRBV4-1 and TRBJ2-1; 8 nucleotides line up with TRBD2. The V gene's germline CDR1 is MGHRA and CDR2 YSYEKL. V lost 0 bases, J lost 7 bases, and 8 bases stayed unmatched. The CDR3 loop spans 16 amino acids. The DNA of the CDR3 is TGCGCCAGCAGCCAAGATATGAGCGGGAGTCGGAATGAGCAGTTCTTC. Its protein is CASSQDMSGSRNEQFF.

The chain employs TRBV5-8 and TRBJ2-3, with TRBD2 as a possible D gene (5 bases). The V gene's germline CDR1 is SGHTS and CDR2 YDEGEE. Trimming removed 3 bases at V and 4 bases at J, with 24 bases between. The CDR3 runs to 18 residues. The CDR3 here is CASSSSYTSSSRADTQYF. DNA of the CDR3: TGTGCCAGCAGCTCATCATACACCTCTAGCTCTCGGGCAGATACGCAGTATTTT.

The V and J genes are TRBV7-6 and TRBJ2-3; 10 nucleotides agree with TRBD2. The CDR3 spans 16 residues. Unmatched junction bases numbered 2, after V lost 0 bases and J lost 2 bases. Germline V gene data show CDR1 as SGHVS and CDR2 as FNYEAQ. The CDR3 sequence is CASSLAGTSATDTQYF. Written as DNA, the CDR3 is TGTGCCAGCAGCTTAGCCGGGACTAGCGCCACAGATACGCAGTATTTT.

The V and J genes are TRBV2 and TRBJ2-6; D may be TRBD2 (5 bases). V lost 7 bases, J lost 0 bases, and 10 bases lay in between. Germline V gene data show CDR1 as SNHLY and CDR2 as FYNNEI. This CDR3 has 15 residues. The CDR3 DNA is TGTGCCAGCAACGAGGGTTACTCTGGGGCCAACGTCCTGACTTTC. As protein: CASNEGYSGANVLTF.

The rearrangement links TRBV4-1 to TRBJ1-1; unclear D gene. The V end lost 1 base, the J end lost 6 bases, and 3 bases lay between the germline ends. Germline V gene data show CDR1 as MGHRA and CDR2 as YSYEKL. This CDR3 region has 11 residues. CDR3 sequence reads: CASSQGAEAFF. CDR3 in DNA: TGCGCCAGCAGCCAAGGCGCTGAAGCTTTCTTT.

This sequence joins TRBV7-2 and TRBJ1-5; D might be TRBD1 (5 bases). The length of the CDR3 is 17 residues. Germline V CDR1 and CDR2: SGHTA, FQGNSA. Trimming took off 1 base at V and 0 bases at J, with 13 bases between the two ends. The CDR3 region has the DNA TGTGCCAGCAGCTTAGTGGGCAGGGCAACTAGCAATCAGCCCCAGCATTTT. Protein product: CASSLVGRATSNQPQHF.

The J gene is TRBJ2-7, the V gene TRBV4-2, with D perhaps matching TRBD1 (6 bases). V shed 1 base and J shed 4 bases, with 14 bases lying between them. CDR3 size: 15 residues. The germline CDR1 and CDR2 sequences are LGHNA and YNFKEQ. This chain's CDR3 is CASSQGGQGQYEQYF. In DNA form, the CDR3 reads TGTGCCAGCAGCCAAGGGGGGCAGGGGCAGTACGAGCAGTACTTC.

This sequence joins TRBV4-3 and TRBJ1-1, with D hard to call. CDR3 length: 13 residues. The germline gives CDR1 LGHNA, CDR2 YSLEER. Between the trimmed V and J ends, which lost 2 bases and 4 bases, there was a span of 8 bases. The CDR3 loop is CASSQQTLTEAFF. Written as DNA, the CDR3 is TGCGCCAGCAGCCAACAGACTCTCACTGAAGCTTTCTTT.

The genes are TRBV5-1 and TRBJ2-7; 9 bases line up with TRBD1. In germline, CDR1 is SGHRS, CDR2 YFSETQ. J gave up 0 bases and V 4 bases, and 5 bases lay outside the gene matches. The CDR3 has 15 amino acids. This chain's CDR3 is CASSHGQGISYEQYF. For the CDR3, the DNA is TGCGCCAGCAGCCATGGACAGGGGATCTCCTACGAGCAGTACTTC.

The V and J genes are TRBV9 and TRBJ1-5, with unresolved D. Germline-derived CDR1 and CDR2 are SGDLS and YYNGEE. This CDR3 has 13 residues. The V and J ends lost 4 bases and 4 bases respectively, with 9 bases between them. The DNA of the CDR3 is TGTGCCAGCAGCCTTACAGATAATCAGCCCCAGCATTTT. Amino acids: CASSLTDNQPQHF.

In its sample, this clone was seen once. V is TRBV6-6 and J is TRBJ1-1, with TRBD1 matching 7 bases. The CDR3 totals 13 residues. Germline V gene data show CDR1 as MNHNY and CDR2 as SVGAGI (reference sequence). Trimming cost V 4 bases and J 4 bases; bases outside gene matches: 3. The CDR3 DNA reads as TGTGCCAGCAGTTCCAGGGGGATCACTGAAGCTTTCTTT. Translation gives CASSSRGITEAFF.

The chain links TRBV27 to TRBJ2-3; D uncertain. Germline CDR1 and CDR2: MNHEY and SMNVEV (reference sequence). The ends were cut back, 6 bases at V and 2 bases at J, with 12 bases in the middle. This CDR3 contains 14 residues. CDR3 loop: CASSRIYFTDTQYF. As DNA, the CDR3 is TGTGCCAGCAGCAGGATTTACTTCACAGATACGCAGTATTTT.

The rearrangement links TRBV6-6 to TRBJ1-4; TRBD1 matches 7 bases. J gave up 5 bases and V 6 bases, and 6 bases lay outside the gene matches. The CDR3 totals 14 residues. Per germline, CDR1 MNHNY and CDR2 SVGAGI (reference sequence). As DNA, the CDR3 is TGTGCCAGCAGCAAGGGACAGTGGAATGAAAAACTGTTTTTT. As protein: CASSKGQWNEKLFF.

The V gene is TRBV5-5, the J gene TRBJ2-1, with 10 bases lining up with TRBD2. The CDR3 has 17 residues. J lost 8 bases, V lost 5 bases, and 16 bases had no gene match. CDR1 SGHKS and CDR2 YYEKEE come from the germline V gene (reference sequence). The CDR3 here is CASRPGLGLAGVYEQFF. The CDR3 DNA is TGTGCCAGCAGACCTGGCTTGGGGCTAGCGGGAGTCTATGAGCAGTTCTTC.

V is TRBV7-2 and J is TRBJ2-7, with 10 bases matching TRBD2. Germline CDR1 reads SGHTA; CDR2 reads FQGNSA. The V gene end was trimmed by 4 bases and the J gene end by 3 bases; junction bases not matched to a gene: 9. The CDR3 has 16 residues. As DNA, the CDR3 is TGTGCCAGCAGCTCCCGGGTAGCGGGAGGTCTCTACGAGCAGTACTTC. Translating it yields CASSSRVAGGLYEQYF.

The J gene is TRBJ1-1, the V gene TRBV18; D call uncertain. Trimming took off 3 bases at V and 0 bases at J, with 14 bases between the two ends. Germline V CDR1 and CDR2: KGHSH, LQKENI. This CDR3 is 16 amino acids long. CDR3 in amino acids: CASSPSLSRVNTEAFF. The DNA for the CDR3 is TGTGCCAGCTCACCTTCACTCTCCCGGGTGAACACTGAAGCTTTCTTT.

The V call is TRBV21-1, the J call TRBJ1-4. TRBV21-1 is a listed pseudogene. The CDR3 loop spans 13 amino acids. CDR3 loop: CASSSSLHEKLFF. The CDR3 nucleotides are TGTGCCAGCAGCAGTTCTCTCCATGAAAAACTGTTTTTT.